One T cell receptor beta chain is described in this entry. The clone's antigen remains unknown. Base qualities are not provided; no much larger clone lies one nucleotide away. Starting from about 500 ng total RNA, TCRbeta-specific cDNA was produced by reverse transcription with a constant-region primer and ProtoScript II reverse transcriptase. Three nested multiplex PCR rounds, following a slightly modified ARM-PCR procedure, were used to build the TCRbeta libraries. Each of the first two PCR rounds ran for around 10 cycles using multiplex TRBV1-TRBV30 forward primers together with a Cbeta reverse primer. Sample barcodes and Illumina adapters were attached in a final 25-cycle PCR using Deep VentR polymerase. Amplicons of 200-500 bp were gel-purified with a QIAquick gel extraction kit before sequencing. TCRbeta amplicons were sequenced on an Illumina HiSeq 2500 with 250-bp paired-end reads. As for the original processing: Trimmomatic v0.33 was used to quality-trim the reads, and FLASH v1.2.11 was used to merge paired reads so that full CDR3 sequences could be recovered. V, D and J germline segments were assigned to the rearranged TCRbeta sequences by MiGEC v1.2.1b. Clonotype statistics and Shannon-Wiener diversity indices were calculated with VDJtools v1.0.0. To cut down on sampling bias, every analysis after diversity analysis relied on just the 250 most abundant clonotypes from each sample. TCRdb redid the processing of the public reads, applying fastp at Q25 and MiXCR, and retained in-frame beta chains. Rows with one shared CDR3 protein collapse into an entry with the most common genes and DNA. These V and J calls are TCRdb output, not the study's own analysis. This sample gives some 110,000 distinct CDR3 sequences in total; 50% to 80% of them show up just once. The ten largest clonotypes hold about 8% of the sample.

Total RNA and DNA were co-extracted without cell sorting from about 19-30 mg of bulk tissue using the AllPrep DNA/RNA mini kit. Surgical resection was performed in China between November 2015 and 2016 on 5 or 6 patients with histopathologically diagnosed primary liver carcinoma. At the time of sampling, the patients were treatment-naive and had chronic HBV infection. Five spatially separated regions were sampled from each tumor: the superior, inferior, left-lateral and right-lateral poles, plus the tumor centre. More than 90% viable tumor cells were found by histology in every tumor sample. Each fresh piece of tumor and adjacent tissue was cut in two, with one half stored in RNAlater at -80 degrees C and the other half sent for histology. This entry comes from a study of tumor-infiltrating lymphocytes in primary liver carcinoma (dated by TCRdb to the late 2010s). About the study as a whole: Hepatocellular carcinoma (four) or combined HCC and intrahepatic cholangiocarcinoma (one) was present in the five patients, who were three men and two women aged 30 to 69 years. Samples yielded roughly 3.5 to 8 million productive TCRbeta reads; read depth did not differ significantly between tissue types. The five patients had tumors of stage T1-T3 N0M0, with maximum diameters ranging from about 4 to 11 cm. To link TCRbeta repertoire diversity with the local molecular phenotype, the approximately 24 tumor region samples were profiled using Agilent mRNA microarrays. Technical replicate repertoires showed high reproducibility, with mean shared-clone rates around 0.9 and correlation coefficients above 0.95. Across five regions of each liver tumor, along with adjacent normal tissue and blood, the study brought together TCRbeta repertoire sequencing, expression microarrays and whole-exome sequencing. TCRbeta repertoire sequencing covered 35 specimens from 5 patients: roughly 25 tumor regions, 5 adjacent noncancerous liver tissues and 5 peripheral blood samples. General findings and caveats noted by the study authors: Comparison of CD4+ and CD8+ T cell repertoires was precluded by the use of bulk unsorted samples. Only roughly 7-24% of top clones appeared in all five regions of a tumor, which suggests that tumor-infiltrating T cells are spatially heterogeneous. Only the TCR beta chain was sequenced, so true repertoire diversity is likely underestimated because unpaired alpha chains were not captured. Repertoire overlap was higher between tumor regions (mean around 36%) than tumor-adjacent (approximately 17%) or tumor-blood (about 15%) pairs, consistent with antigen-driven expansion. The top 250 clones accounted for a significantly greater share of the repertoire in tumors than in blood (p = 0.039). The study included only five or six patients, and the authors note findings should be validated in a larger study.

Cut back by 5 bases and 8 bases, the V and J ends lie 11 bases apart. The cysteine opens and the phenylalanine closes a CDR3 of 12 amino acids. Only the CDR3 part of the read is kept: 36 bases, read in frame from the first base. The germline V gene supplies CDR1 SGHRS and CDR2 YFSETQ. The receptor's source is a woman aged 55-69 years with primary liver carcinoma and hepatitis B virus infection. What was sequenced was liver tumor tissue from sampling region 3. The cell subset or site tag for this specimen amounts to: tumor region T3, left-lateral pole. The receptor chain draws on TRBV5-1 and TRBJ2-1; too little of a D gene remains to name it. The CDR3 here reads CASRVSADEQFF. The nucleotide sequence is TGCGCCAGCAGGGTTTCAGCCGATGAGCAGTTCTTC.